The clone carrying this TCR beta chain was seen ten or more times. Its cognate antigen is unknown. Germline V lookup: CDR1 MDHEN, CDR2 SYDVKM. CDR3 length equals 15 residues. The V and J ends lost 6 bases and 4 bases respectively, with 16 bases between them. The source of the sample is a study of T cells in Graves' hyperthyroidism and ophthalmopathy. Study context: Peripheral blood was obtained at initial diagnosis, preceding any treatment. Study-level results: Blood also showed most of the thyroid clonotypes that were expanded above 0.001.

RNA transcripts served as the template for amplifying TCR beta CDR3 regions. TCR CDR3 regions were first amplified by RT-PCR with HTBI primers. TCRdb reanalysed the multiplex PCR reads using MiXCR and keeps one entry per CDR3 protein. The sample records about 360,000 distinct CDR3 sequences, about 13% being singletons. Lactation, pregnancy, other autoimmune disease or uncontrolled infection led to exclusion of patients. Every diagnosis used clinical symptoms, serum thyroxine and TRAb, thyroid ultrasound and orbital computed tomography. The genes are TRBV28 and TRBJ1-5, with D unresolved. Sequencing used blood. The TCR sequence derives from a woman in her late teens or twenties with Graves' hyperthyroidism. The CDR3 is CASRNSGRSNQPQHF. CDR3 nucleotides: TGTGCCAGCAGAAACTCAGGCAGGAGTAATCAGCCCCAGCATTTT.